The text below deals with one TCR beta chain. 13 Jbeta primers and 60 Vbeta primers were used for the PCR. This table comes from immunoSEQ multiplex PCR, and its TCRdb copy is limited to in-frame clones, with some not included. The table lists about 180,000 clones, just over 75% of them singletons. This entry belongs to a study of cytomegalovirus exposure and HLA in healthy donors. The specimen sequenced was PBMCs. The source of this sequence is a woman in her sixties or seventies in good health and CMV-seropositive.

CDR3 region: CASSLGAGDGTEAFF. The CDR3 DNA sequence: TGTGCCAGCAGCTTAGGTGCAGGGGATGGGACTGAAGCTTTCTTT. V gene TRBV7-2 combines with J gene TRBJ1-1; possibly TRBD1 for D (6 bases). CDR3 length: 15 residues. V gave up 1 base and J gave up 5 bases, with 14 bases separating them. In germline, CDR1 is SGHTA, CDR2 FQGNSA.